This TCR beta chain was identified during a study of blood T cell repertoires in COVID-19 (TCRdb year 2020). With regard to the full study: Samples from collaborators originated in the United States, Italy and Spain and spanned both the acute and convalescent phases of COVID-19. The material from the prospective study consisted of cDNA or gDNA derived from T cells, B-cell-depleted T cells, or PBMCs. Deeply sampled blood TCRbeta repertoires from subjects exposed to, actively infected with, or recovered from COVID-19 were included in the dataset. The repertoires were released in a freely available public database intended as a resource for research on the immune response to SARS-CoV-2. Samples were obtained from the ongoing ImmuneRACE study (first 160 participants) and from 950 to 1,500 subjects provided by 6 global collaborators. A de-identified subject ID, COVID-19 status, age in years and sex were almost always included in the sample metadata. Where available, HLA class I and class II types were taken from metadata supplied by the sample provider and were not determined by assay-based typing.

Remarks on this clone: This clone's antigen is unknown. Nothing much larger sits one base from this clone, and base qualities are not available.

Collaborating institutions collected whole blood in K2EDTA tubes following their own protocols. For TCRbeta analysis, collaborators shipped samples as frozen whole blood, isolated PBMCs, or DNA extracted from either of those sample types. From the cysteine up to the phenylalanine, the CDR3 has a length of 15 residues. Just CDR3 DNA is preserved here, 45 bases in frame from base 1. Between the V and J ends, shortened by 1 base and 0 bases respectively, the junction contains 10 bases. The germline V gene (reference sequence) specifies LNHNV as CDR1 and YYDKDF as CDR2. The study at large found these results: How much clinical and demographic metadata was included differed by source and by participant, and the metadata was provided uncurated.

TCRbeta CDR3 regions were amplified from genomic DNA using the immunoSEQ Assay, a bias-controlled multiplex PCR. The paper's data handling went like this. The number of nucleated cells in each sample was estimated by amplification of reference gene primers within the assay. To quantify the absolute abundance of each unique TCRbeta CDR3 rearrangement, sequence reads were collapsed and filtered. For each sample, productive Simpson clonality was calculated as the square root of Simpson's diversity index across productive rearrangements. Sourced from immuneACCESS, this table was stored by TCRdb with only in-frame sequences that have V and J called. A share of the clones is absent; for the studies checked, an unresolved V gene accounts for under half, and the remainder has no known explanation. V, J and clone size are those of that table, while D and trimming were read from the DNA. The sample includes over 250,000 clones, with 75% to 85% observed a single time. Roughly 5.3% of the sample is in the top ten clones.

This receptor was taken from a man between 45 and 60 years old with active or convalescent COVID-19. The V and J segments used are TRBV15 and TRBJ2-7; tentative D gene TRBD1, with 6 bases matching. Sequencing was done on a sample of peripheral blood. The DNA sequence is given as TGTGCCACCAGCAGAGGCGGCAGGGGCTCCTACGAGCAGTACTTC. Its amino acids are CATSRGGRGSYEQYF.